This T cell receptor beta chain originates from a study of T cells of healthy individuals. One entry per CDR3 protein results from TCRdb running MiXCR on the 5' RACE reads. The sample shows about 96,000 distinct CDR3 sequences, around 17% of them seen only once. Trimming removed 1 base from V and 0 bases from J, with 10 bases in between. In germline, CDR1 is LGHNA, CDR2 YSLEER. The length of the CDR3 is 15 residues. The chain joins TRBV4-3 to TRBJ2-7; D gene unclear. The TCR was taken from a human donor in good health. The CDR3 region is CASSQGYSSSYEQYF. The CDR3 bases are TGCGCCAGCAGCCAAGGGTACTCAAGCTCCTACGAGCAGTACTTC.